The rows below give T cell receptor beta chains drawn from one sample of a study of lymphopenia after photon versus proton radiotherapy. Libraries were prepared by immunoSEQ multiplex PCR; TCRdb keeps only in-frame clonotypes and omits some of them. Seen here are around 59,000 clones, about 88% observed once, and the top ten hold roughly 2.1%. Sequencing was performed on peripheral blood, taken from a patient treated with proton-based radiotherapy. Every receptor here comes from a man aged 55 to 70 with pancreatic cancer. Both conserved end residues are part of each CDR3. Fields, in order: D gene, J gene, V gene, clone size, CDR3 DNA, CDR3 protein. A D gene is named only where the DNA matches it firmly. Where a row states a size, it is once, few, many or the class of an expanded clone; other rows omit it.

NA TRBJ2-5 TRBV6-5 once TGTGCCAGCAGCGGGACGGTCCAAGAGACCCAGTACTTC CASSGTVQETQYF
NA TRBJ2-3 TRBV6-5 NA TGTGCCAGCAGTTCAGGGATTCGCACAGATACGCAGTATTTT CASSSGIRTDTQYF
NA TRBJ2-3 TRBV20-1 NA TGCAGTGCTAGAAGTACAGATACGCAGTATTTT CSARSTDTQYF
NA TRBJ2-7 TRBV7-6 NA TGTGCCAGCAGCTTAAAACAGTCTCCCTCGGAGCAGTACTTC CASSLKQSPSEQYF
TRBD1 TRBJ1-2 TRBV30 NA TGTGCCTGGAGTAGTACCGGGACAGGGGGCCGAGACGGGGGCTACACCTTC CAWSSTGTGGRDGGYTF
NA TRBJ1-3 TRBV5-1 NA TGCGCCAGCAGCAAAGAGGGGGTAAAAGACGGAAACACCATATATTTT CASSKEGVKDGNTIYF
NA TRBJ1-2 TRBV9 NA TGTGCCAGCAGCGTAGAAGCCAGCGTTGTCTATGGCTACACCTTC CASSVEASVVYGYTF
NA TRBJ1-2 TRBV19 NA TGTGCCAGTAGTGAAAACCAGAGGGCGGGCTACACCTTC CASSENQRAGYTF
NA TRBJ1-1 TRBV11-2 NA TGTGCCAGCAGCCGGGTACGGGGAGGCACTGAAGCTTTCTTT CASSRVRGGTEAFF
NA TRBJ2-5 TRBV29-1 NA TGCAGCGTTCCATGGGGGCAAGAGACCCAGTACTTC CSVPWGQETQYF
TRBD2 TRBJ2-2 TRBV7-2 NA TGTGCCAGCAGCCCTCGGACTAGCGGAAACACCGGGGAGCTGTTTTTT CASSPRTSGNTGELFF
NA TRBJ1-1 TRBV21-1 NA TGTGCCAGCAGCAAAGCGCGAACAGGGAGCTTGAACACTGAAGCTTTCTTT CASSKARTGSLNTEAFF